This T cell receptor beta chain stems from a study of OX40 agonist ivuxolimab in advanced cancers. Study results and caveats: Relative to CD4+ cells, CD8+ T cells on average had more expanded clones. With doses of 0.1-3.0 mg/kg, partial responders showed among the lowest clonal expansion.

Of note for this clone: Its specificity is unknown.

Assay: immunoSEQ multiplex PCR; the TCRdb copy retains only in-frame clones and omits some. The data show tens of thousands of clones, with more than 75% seen just once and roughly an eighth held by the top ten. The CDR3 totals 19 residues. The J segment lost 4 bases and the V segment lost 5 bases, leaving 16 bases of the junction unmatched. Germline CDR1 PRHDT, CDR2 FYEKMQ (reference sequence). The sample was CD4+ or CD8+ T cells sorted from blood, taken in a trial of the OX40 agonist ivuxolimab. The clonotype was recovered from an adult with an advanced solid tumor such as melanoma, head and neck, liver or kidney cancer. This chain links TRBV13 with TRBJ2-5; 13 bases match TRBD2. CDR3 sequence reads: CASSQSPGLAGVGGETQYF. The CDR3 region has the DNA TGTGCCAGCAGCCAAAGCCCCGGACTAGCGGGAGTAGGGGGAGAGACCCAGTACTTC. Full variable domain (rest looked up from reference TRBV13 and TRBJ2-5): AAGVIQSPRHLIKEKRETATLKCYPIPRHDTVYWYQQGPGQDPQFLISFYEKMQSDKGSIPDRFSAQQFSDYHSELNMSSLELGDSALYFCASSQSPGLAGVGGETQYFGPGTRLLVL.